These 13 T cell receptor beta chains originate from one sample sequenced in a study of radiotherapy plus CTLA-4 blockade in lung cancer. Generated by immunoSEQ multiplex PCR, the TCRdb table keeps only in-frame clones and is missing some. The sample shows more than 12,000 clones, about 70% of them seen only once. Here the sequenced sample was peripheral blood, taken from a patient treated with radiotherapy plus ipilimumab. The receptors stem from a human donor with non-small cell lung cancer whose response to radiotherapy plus ipilimumab could not be evaluated.

This clone was counted between two and nine times. The chain recombines TRBV6-4 with TRBJ1-4, with D perhaps TRBD1 (5 bases). The CDR3 runs 15 residues. The V end was cut by 8 bases, the J end by 0 bases, with 13 bases between. Germline V lookup: CDR1 MRHNA, CDR2 SNTAGT. The CDR3 DNA is TGTGCCAGCGGGATCGACAGTACAACTAATGAAAAACTGTTTTTT. Translation: CASGIDSTTNEKLFF.

J is TRBJ1-4 and V is TRBV7-2, with D perhaps TRBD1 (5 bases). This CDR3 region has 15 residues. The germline V and J ends were trimmed by 6 bases and 7 bases, with 18 bases remaining between them. Germline V gene data show CDR1 as SGHTA and CDR2 as FQGNSA. CDR3 nucleotides: TGTGCCAGCAGAACCGGGGGTAGGAATCGTGAAAAACTGTTTTTT. Its translation: CASRTGGRNREKLFF.

This clone was observed a few times. V gene TRBV30 combines with J gene TRBJ2-5; D is possibly TRBD2 (5 bases). Germline assignment: CDR1 GTSNPN and CDR2 SVGIG (reference sequence). Trimming removed 7 bases from V and 2 bases from J, with 8 bases in between. This CDR3 comprises 11 residues. The CDR3 protein is CASTTQETQYF. The CDR3, as DNA: TGTGCCTCGACTACTCAAGAGACCCAGTACTTC.

This clone has just one count. This chain's CDR3 is CASSDRDSSYEQYV. The CDR3 bases are TGTGCCAGCAGCGACCGGGACAGTTCCTACGAGCAGTACGTC. The gene calls are TRBV11-2 and TRBJ2-7, with 7 bases fitting TRBD1. Germline loops: CDR1 SGHAT, CDR2 FQNNGV. V lost 5 bases and J lost 1; bases outside the gene matches: 5. The length of the CDR3 is 14 residues.

This clone was observed a few times. This chain uses TRBV4-2 with TRBJ2-5; TRBD2 matches 11 bases. V was pared by 4 bases and J by 5 bases, with 3 bases of the junction left unmatched. Germline CDR1 LGHNA, CDR2 YNFKEQ. This CDR3 is built from 14 residues. The CDR3 nucleotides read TGTGCCAGCAGCCCTATAGCGGGGGGGGAGACCCAGTACTTC. This translates into CASSPIAGGETQYF.

The sample holds a few counts of this clone. This sequence joins TRBV5-4 and TRBJ2-3, with 9 nucleotides matching TRBD1. The ends lost 2 bases at V and 4 bases at J; junction bases unmatched: 5. CDR1 SGHNT and CDR2 YYREEE come from the germline V gene (reference sequence). The CDR3 contains 15 residues. The CDR3 sequence: CASSFPGQGPDTQYF. The CDR3 nucleotides read TGTGCCAGCAGCTTTCCGGGACAGGGCCCAGATACGCAGTATTTT.

This clone is labeled medium-sized. The chain has TRBV4-2 and TRBJ1-1; D not resolved. The germline V and J ends were trimmed by 1 base and 0 bases, with 6 bases remaining between them. Germline V gives CDR1 LGHNA, CDR2 YNFKEQ. The CDR3 extends over 14 amino acids. This CDR3 reads CASSQAVMNTEAFF. The CDR3 bases are TGTGCCAGCAGCCAAGCAGTGATGAACACTGAAGCTTTCTTT.

This sequence joins TRBV11-2 and TRBJ2-3; TRBD1 might be the D (6 bases). Trimming left V 0 bases short and J 4 bases short, with 11 bases between. Germline CDR1 reads SGHAT; CDR2 reads FQNNGV. This CDR3 is built from 15 residues. In DNA form, the CDR3 reads TGTGCCAGCAGCTTAGAGTATCAGGGGCCAGATACGCAGTATTTT. Its protein is CASSLEYQGPDTQYF.

The chain links TRBV4-3 to TRBJ2-2; no clear D. Germline CDR1 and CDR2: LGHNA and YSLEER. CDR3 length equals 16 residues. Trimming removed 0 bases from V and 0 bases from J, with 8 bases in between. This CDR3 is CASSQDLEANTGELFF. Written as DNA, the CDR3 is TGCGCCAGCAGCCAAGATCTAGAGGCGAACACCGGGGAGCTGTTTTTT.

The chain uses TRBV5-4 and TRBJ2-2; D unresolved. The V and J ends lost 1 base and 6 bases respectively, with 22 bases between them. Germline V CDR1 and CDR2: SGHNT, YYREEE (reference sequence). CDR3 size: 18 residues. CDR3 protein: CASSLFISLAAPAGELFF. The CDR3 DNA is TGTGCCAGCAGCTTGTTTATCTCTTTGGCTGCTCCTGCCGGGGAGCTGTTTTTT.

V is TRBV7-2 and J is TRBJ2-3, with 12 bases identical to TRBD1. This CDR3 has 16 residues. CDR1 and CDR2 from the germline V gene are SGHTA and FQGNSA. After removal of 3 bases from V and 4 bases from J, the junction contained 5 bases not matched to a gene. The CDR3 reads CASSFLGQGASDTQYF. CDR3 nucleotide sequence: TGTGCCAGCAGCTTCCTGGGACAGGGGGCCTCAGATACGCAGTATTTT.

The count of this clone is one. The V gene is TRBV5-1, the J gene TRBJ2-2, with a tentative D call TRBD1 (6 bases). The V end was cut by 7 bases, the J end by 5 bases, with 12 bases between. This CDR3 region has 13 residues. Germline V gene data show CDR1 as SGHRS and CDR2 as YFSETQ. CDR3 nucleotides: TGCGCCAGCCGACAGGCTGTTACCGGGGAGCTGTTTTTT. Translating it yields CASRQAVTGELFF. The full variable domain, its missing parts supplied by reference TRBV5-1 and TRBJ2-2, is KAGVTQTPRYLIKTRGQQVTLSCSPISGHRSVSWYQQTPGQGLQFLFEYFSETQRNKGNFPGRFSGRQFSNSRSEMNVSTLELGDSALYLCASRQAVTGELFFGEGSRLTVL.

The V gene is TRBV19, the J gene TRBJ2-7, with 9 bases aligning to TRBD1. The CDR3 spans 14 residues. The V and J ends lost 5 bases and 5 bases, in that order; junction bases with no gene match: 7. CDR1 and CDR2 from the germline V gene are LNHDA and SQIVND (reference sequence). The CDR3 nucleotides read TGTGCCAGTAGTCCGGGACAGGGTGTCAACGAGCAGTACTTC. Its protein product is CASSPGQGVNEQYF.